These 16 T cell receptor beta chains were sequenced from one sample in a study of radiotherapy plus CTLA-4 blockade in lung cancer. Libraries were prepared by immunoSEQ multiplex PCR; TCRdb keeps only in-frame clonotypes and omits some of them. The sample lists about 53,000 clones, about four fifths occurring once. The source material was peripheral blood, sampled from a patient treated with radiotherapy plus ipilimumab. All receptors derive from a human donor with non-small cell lung cancer whose response to radiotherapy plus ipilimumab could not be evaluated.

The gene calls are TRBV28 and TRBJ2-1, with TRBD2 identical over 9 bases. Germline V gives CDR1 MDHEN, CDR2 SYDVKM. Losses at the gene ends were 2 bases for V and 1 base for J; bases not matched to a gene: 0. The CDR3 is 15 residues long. The CDR3 is CASSLAGGSYNEQFF. The CDR3 DNA reads TGTGCCAGCAGTTTAGCGGGAGGGTCCTACAATGAGCAGTTCTTC. The full variable domain, in which reference TRBV28 and TRBJ2-1 provide the parts outside the CDR3, is DVKVTQSSRYLVKRTGEKVFLECVQDMDHENMFWYRQDPGLGLRLIYFSYDVKMKEKGDIPEGYSVSREKKERFSLILESASTNQTSMYLCASSLAGGSYNEQFFGPGTRLTVL.

The gene calls are TRBV5-1 and TRBJ1-2; TRBD1 might be the D (6 bases). V was cut by 7 bases and J by 4 bases, with 14 bases left in between. This CDR3 comprises 13 residues. CDR1 and CDR2 from the germline V gene are SGHRS and YFSETQ. The CDR3 DNA sequence: TGCGCCAGCTCGTCTGGGGGCGGCTATGGCTACACCTTC. The encoded protein is CASSSGGGYGYTF.

This clone was seen only once. This chain connects TRBV11-3 to TRBJ2-7; TRBD1 agrees at 7 bases. Trimming took 5 bases from V and 7 from J; bases not matched to a gene: 8. This CDR3 comprises 13 residues. Germline-derived CDR1 and CDR2 are SGHNT and YENEEA. CDR3 region: CASSQTGISEQYF. The CDR3 nucleotides are TGTGCCAGCAGCCAGACAGGGATTTCAGAGCAGTACTTC.

The genes are TRBV4-1 and TRBJ2-7, with D tentatively TRBD2 (6 bases). The V end lost 3 bases, the J end lost 5 bases, and 11 bases lay between the germline ends. Germline V gives CDR1 MGHRA, CDR2 YSYEKL. CDR3 length: 13 residues. The CDR3 loop reads CASSQVGGNEQYF. Written as DNA, the CDR3 is TGCGCCAGCAGCCAGGTCGGAGGGAACGAGCAGTACTTC.

The chain's CDR3 is CASCSGRGNEQFF. The CDR3 DNA sequence: TGTGCCAGCTGTAGCGGGCGGGGGAATGAGCAGTTCTTC. J is TRBJ2-1 and V is TRBV19, with TRBD2 matching 7 bases. The CDR3 length is 13 residues. Germline V gives CDR1 LNHDA, CDR2 SQIVND (reference sequence). V trimming: 9 bases; J trimming: 7 bases; junction bases outside the gene matches: 9.

Concerning this clone itself: The junction differs from germline at one of its ends, possibly a read error. The chain links TRBV7-7 to TRBJ2-2; 10 bases align to TRBD2. There are 17 residues in the CDR3. The germline V gene has CDR1 SSHAT and CDR2 FNYEAQ (reference sequence). The CDR3 DNA follows: TGTGCTAGCAGCTTAAACGAGCGGGAGGGCCTTACCGGGGAGCTGTTTTTT. Its translation: CASSLNEREGLTGELFF.

The CDR3 is CASSVGQLLYNEQFF. The CDR3 DNA follows: TGTGCCAGCAGTGTGGGACAGCTCCTTTACAATGAGCAGTTCTTC. The chain is built from TRBV2 and TRBJ2-1, with 7 bases matching TRBD1. Germline CDR1 reads SNHLY; CDR2 reads FYNNEI. The CDR3 consists of 15 residues. V lost 4 bases and J lost 4; bases outside the gene matches: 7.

J is TRBJ2-5 and V is TRBV12-5, with D possibly being TRBD2 (6 bases). Gene TRBJ2-7 matches the end of the DNA better, so the J call may be wrong. The germline CDR1 and CDR2 sequences are LGHNT and FRNRAP. The CDR3 runs to 16 residues. CDR3 nucleotides: TGTGCTAGTGGTTTGGTACTAGCAGGCTACTCCTACGAGCAGTACTTC. This gives the protein CASGLVLAGYSYEQYF.

The chain carries TRBV5-1 and TRBJ1-2; D is possibly TRBD1 (5 bases). Germline V gives CDR1 SGHRS, CDR2 YFSETQ. V was trimmed by 1 base and J by 5 bases, leaving 9 bases between them. The CDR3 spans 13 residues. The CDR3 sequence is CASSLPGGYGYTF. CDR3 DNA: TGCGCCAGCAGCTTGCCCGGGGGGTATGGCTACACCTTC.

This chain joins TRBV6-1 and TRBJ1-1; D gene uncertain. Trimming removed 5 bases at V and 10 bases at J, with 14 bases between. CDR1 MNHNS and CDR2 SASEGT come from the germline V gene. The CDR3 totals 12 residues. The CDR3 spells CASSSPLPPAFF. In DNA, the CDR3 is TGTGCCAGCAGTTCTCCTCTTCCCCCAGCTTTCTTT.

The rearrangement joins TRBV7-8 to TRBJ1-4; TRBD1 aligns across 12 bases. The CDR3 is 19 amino acids. Germline V gene data show CDR1 as SGHVS and CDR2 as FQNEAQ. V was clipped by 5 bases and J by 1 base; unmatched bases: 11. The CDR3: CASSLLGGQGAGTNEKLFF. The CDR3 DNA reads TGTGCCAGCAGCCTCCTTGGGGGACAGGGGGCGGGAACTAATGAAAAACTGTTTTTT. The full variable domain, its missing parts supplied by reference TRBV7-8 and TRBJ1-4, is GAGVSQSPRYKVAKRGQDVALRCDPISGHVSLFWYQQALGQGPEFLTYFQNEAQLDKSGLPSDRFFAERPEGSVSTLKIQRTQQEDSAVYLCASSLLGGQGAGTNEKLFFGSGTQLSVL.

V is TRBV5-1 and J is TRBJ1-4; D unresolved. The V end was cut by 2 bases, the J end by 0 bases, with 11 bases between. The CDR3 has 16 amino acids. CDR1 SGHRS and CDR2 YFSETQ come from the germline V gene. The CDR3 DNA follows: TGCGCCAGCAGCTTAACATCCACCGCAACTAATGAAAAACTGTTTTTT. This codes for CASSLTSTATNEKLFF.

A remark on this clone: At one end, the junction sequence differs from germline, possibly due to a read error. Other DNA sequences from this sample encode an identical CDR3 as well. The V and J genes are TRBV5-1 and TRBJ2-2; 7 bases map to TRBD1. In germline, CDR1 is SGHRS, CDR2 YFSETQ. This CDR3 has 14 residues. CDR3 DNA: TGCGCTAGCAGCTATCAGGGGGACACCGGGGAGCTGTTTTTT. This translates into CASSYQGDTGELFF.

V and J are TRBV6-6 and TRBJ1-3; D is unresolved. The CDR3 consists of 15 residues. Trimming removed 2 bases from V and 5 bases from J, with 13 bases in between. Germline values: CDR1 MNHNY, CDR2 SVGAGI (reference sequence). The CDR3 coding sequence is TGTGCCAGCAGTTACCCAAGTCGGGTGCGAAACACCATATATTTT. It translates to CASSYPSRVRNTIYF.

V is TRBV11-2 and J is TRBJ2-7, with D possibly being TRBD2 (6 bases). Trimming took off 4 bases at V and 5 bases at J, with 12 bases between the two ends. There are 13 residues in the CDR3. From germline, CDR1 is SGHAT and CDR2 FQNNGV. The CDR3 bases are TGTGCCAGCAGCTCGGGAGTGAGGAACGAGCAGTACTTC. This codes for CASSSGVRNEQYF.

The chain is built from TRBV27 and TRBJ2-1, with a possible D match to TRBD2 (6 bases). The V gene's germline CDR1 is MNHEY and CDR2 SMNVEV (reference sequence). The CDR3 is made up of 15 amino acids. V was trimmed by 5 bases and J by 8 bases, leaving 19 bases between them. DNA for the CDR3: TGTGCCAGCAGTCCGAGCGGGTGGTACGGCGATGAGCAGTTCTTC. Its protein product is CASSPSGWYGDEQFF.